A single sample is the source of the 21 T cell receptor beta chains below, sequenced in a study of T cell responses to AZD1222 COVID-19 vaccine. Profiling relied on immunoSEQ multiplex PCR, and the TCRdb table lists in-frame clones only, not all of them. Of about 72,000 clones detected, around 90% appear once; the ten largest clones hold 20% to 30%. The material was peripheral blood, obtained on day 0 of AZD1222 vaccination. The receptor set was obtained from an adult in good health.

A single count supports this clone. The CDR3 protein is CASSQGGTEAFF. CDR3 coding DNA: TGTGCCAGCTCACAGGGAGGGACTGAAGCTTTCTTT. The rearrangement uses TRBV12-3 or TRBV12-4 and TRBJ1-1, with D possibly being TRBD1 (6 bases). The V and J ends lost 8 bases and 5 bases respectively, with 12 bases between them. CDR3 size: 12 residues.

V usage is TRBV6-5 and J usage is TRBJ1-4; D remains unclear. Germline lookup yields CDR1 MNHEY and CDR2 SVGAGI. CDR3 size: 14 residues. V was trimmed by 0 bases and J by 8 bases, leaving 10 bases between them. CDR3 coding DNA: TGTGCCAGCAGTTACTCTAGGACCCACGAAAAACTGTTTTTT. Its protein product is CASSYSRTHEKLFF.

The chain has TRBV20-1 and TRBJ2-1; perhaps TRBD2 as D (5 bases). Between the trimmed V and J ends, which lost 3 bases and 10 bases, there was a span of 10 bases. The CDR3 is 11 residues long. In germline, CDR1 is DFQATT, CDR2 SNEGSKA (reference sequence). The CDR3 is CSARGPGEQFF. CDR3 DNA: TGCAGTGCTAGGGGCCCGGGGGAGCAGTTCTTC.

The rearrangement uses TRBV19 and TRBJ1-2, with unresolved D. The CDR3 runs to 11 residues. Per germline, CDR1 LNHDA and CDR2 SQIVND (reference sequence). V dropped 6 bases and J dropped 12 bases, with 14 bases sitting between them. CDR3 DNA sequence: TGTGCCAGTAGAGACCTCCGATCACACACCTTC. Protein product: CASRDLRSHTF.

This chain connects TRBV5-5 to TRBJ2-7; D perhaps matches TRBD2 (5 bases). The ends were cut back, 4 bases at V and 6 bases at J, with 11 bases in the middle. This CDR3 has 12 amino acids. The germline V gene has CDR1 SGHKS and CDR2 YYEKEE (reference sequence). Here the CDR3 reads CASSPGVGEQYF. CDR3 in DNA: TGTGCCAGCAGCCCCGGGGTTGGCGAGCAGTACTTC.

The chain joins TRBV14 to TRBJ1-1, with D maybe TRBD1 (6 bases). This CDR3 spans 12 amino acids. With 3 bases removed from V and 7 bases from J, the gap between germline ends came to 9 bases. Germline V gene sequence: CDR1 SGHDN, CDR2 FVKESK. The CDR3 sequence is CASSHSRGEAFF. Here the CDR3 DNA reads TGTGCCAGCAGCCACTCCAGGGGTGAAGCTTTCTTT.

This sequence joins TRBV6-4 and TRBJ2-2, with D unclear. CDR3 size: 15 residues. The V gene lost 3 bases and the J gene lost 5 bases, with 13 bases spanning the gap. Germline V gene data show CDR1 as MRHNA and CDR2 as SNTAGT. The CDR3 DNA reads as TGTGCCAGCAGTGATCGCCCTGGTGCGACCGGGGAGCTGTTTTTT. Protein product: CASSDRPGATGELFF.

The genes are TRBV10-3 and TRBJ2-5, with D hard to call. The germline V gene encodes CDR1 ENHRY and CDR2 SYGVKD. Trimming stripped 4 bases from V and 0 bases from J, with 9 bases between. This CDR3 has 14 residues. DNA for the CDR3: TGTGCCATCAGTGCAAAAAGAAACCAAGAGACCCAGTACTTC. Amino acid sequence: CAISAKRNQETQYF.

V usage is TRBV19 and J usage is TRBJ2-1, with 7 bases lining up with TRBD1. Germline CDR1 LNHDA, CDR2 SQIVND (reference sequence). J lost 8 bases, V lost 3 bases, and 16 bases had no gene match. The length of the CDR3 is 17 residues. The CDR3 sequence is CASSISYPPLTGDEQFF. The CDR3 DNA follows: TGTGCCAGTAGTATCTCCTATCCCCCCCTAACAGGGGATGAGCAGTTCTTC.

The V gene is TRBV7-3, the J gene TRBJ1-1; tentative D call: TRBD1 (5 bases). CDR1 and CDR2 from the germline V gene are SGHTA and FQGTGA. V was cut by 6 bases and J by 3 bases, with 14 bases left in between. CDR3 length: 14 residues. CDR3 DNA: TGTGCCAGCAGTTGGGACGGCCTCTACACTGAAGCTTTCTTT. Protein: CASSWDGLYTEAFF.

The chain recombines TRBV18 with TRBJ1-2; D remains unclear. Deletions cut 2 bases from V and 4 bases from J, with 11 bases between. CDR1 KGHSH and CDR2 LQKENI come from the germline V gene. CDR3 length equals 14 residues. For the CDR3, the DNA is TGTGCCAGCTCACCAGCTTCGGGCTCCTATGGCTACACCTTC. Amino acid sequence: CASSPASGSYGYTF.

V usage is TRBV20-1 and J usage is TRBJ1-1; the D is unclear. The V end was cut by 3 bases, the J end by 4 bases, with 12 bases between. CDR1 is DFQATT, CDR2 SNEGSKA, per germline (reference sequence). The CDR3 is 13 residues long. The DNA for the CDR3 is TGCAGTGCTAGTAGGGTGACGGGCACTGAAGCTTTCTTT. Protein product: CSASRVTGTEAFF.

The genes are TRBV10-3 and TRBJ1-5, with D tentatively TRBD1 (5 bases). CDR1 ENHRY and CDR2 SYGVKD come from the germline V gene. This CDR3 has 15 residues. V was pared by 3 bases and J by 7 bases, with 16 bases between. The DNA of the CDR3 is TGTGCCATCAGTGAAGGCGTGGGGGTGGGGCAGCCCCAGCATTTT. Translating it yields CAISEGVGVGQPQHF.

The chain employs TRBV15 and TRBJ2-1; 7 bases are a match to TRBD1. The J segment lost 0 bases and the V segment lost 1 base, leaving 6 bases of the junction unmatched. Germline V gene sequence: CDR1 LNHNV, CDR2 YYDKDF (reference sequence). There are 17 residues in the CDR3. The CDR3 reads CATSRAQDRYSYNEQFF. The CDR3 DNA reads TGTGCCACCAGCAGAGCGCAGGACAGGTACTCCTACAATGAGCAGTTCTTC. Full variable domain (outside the CDR3, taken from reference TRBV15 and TRBJ2-1): DAMVIQNPRYQVTQFGKPVTLSCSQTLNHNVMYWYQQKSSQAPKLLFHYYDKDFNNEADTPDNFQSRRPNTSFCFLDIRSPGLGDTAMYLCATSRAQDRYSYNEQFFGPGTRLTVL.

The chain uses TRBV30 and TRBJ1-2, with unresolved D. In germline, CDR1 is GTSNPN, CDR2 SVGIG (reference sequence). The CDR3 length is 16 residues. The V end was cut by 2 bases, the J end by 3 bases, with 19 bases between. CDR3 nucleotides: TGTGCCTGGAGTCCTCCGGGAGGCGGTTCACACTATGGCTACACCTTC. Translation: CAWSPPGGGSHYGYTF. Together with reference TRBV30 and TRBJ1-2, the CDR3 gives the full variable domain: SQTIHQWPATLVQPVGSPLSLECTVEGTSNPNLYWYRQAAGRGLQLLFYSVGIGQISSEVPQNLSASRPQDRQFILSSKKLLLSDSGFYLCAWSPPGGGSHYGYTFGSGTRLTVV.

The chain has TRBV7-6 and TRBJ2-5; the D gene is possibly TRBD1 (6 bases). The CDR3 has 15 amino acids. V was pared by 1 base and J by 3 bases, with 12 bases between. Germline values: CDR1 SGHVS, CDR2 FNYEAQ. Here the CDR3 reads CASSLVWGQKETQYF. Written as DNA, the CDR3 is TGTGCCAGCAGCTTAGTCTGGGGGCAGAAAGAGACCCAGTACTTC.

The chain employs TRBV27 and TRBJ2-2; 7 bases are shared with TRBD1. After removal of 5 bases from V and 7 bases from J, the junction contained 4 bases not matched to a gene. Germline assignment: CDR1 MNHEY and CDR2 SMNVEV (reference sequence). The CDR3 loop spans 13 amino acids. This CDR3 reads CASSTTGLGELFF. CDR3 nucleotides: TGTGCCAGCAGTACGACAGGGCTCGGGGAGCTGTTTTTT.

V and J are TRBV7-9 and TRBJ2-7; D unresolved. Between the trimmed V and J ends, which lost 4 bases and 4 bases, there was a span of 8 bases. CDR1 is SEHNR, CDR2 FQNEAQ, per germline (reference sequence). The CDR3 contains 12 residues. Here the CDR3 DNA reads TGTGCCAGCAGCTCCGACACTTACGAGCAGTACTTC. This sequence encodes CASSSDTYEQYF. Combining the CDR3 with reference TRBV7-9 and TRBJ2-7 gives the whole variable domain DTGVSQNPRHKITKRGQNVTFRCDPISEHNRLYWYRQTLGQGPEFLTYFQNEAQLEKSRLLSDRFSAERPKGSFSTLEIQRTEQGDSAMYLCASSSDTYEQYFGPGTRLTVT.

This chain links TRBV5-6 with TRBJ1-1, with 7 bases identical to TRBD1. This CDR3 contains 16 residues. V dropped 2 bases and J dropped 8; count of bases not matched to a gene: 15. The germline CDR1 and CDR2 sequences are SGHDT and YYEEEE. The CDR3 DNA follows: TGTGCCAGCAGCTTATGGCAGGGGGTCTCTCTCGGGGAAGCTTTCTTT. Its protein product is CASSLWQGVSLGEAFF.

The V gene is TRBV7-3, the J gene TRBJ1-1; D is possibly TRBD1 (6 bases). Germline V gene data show CDR1 as SGHTA and CDR2 as FQGTGA. The CDR3 contains 14 residues. The ends were cut back, 5 bases at V and 6 bases at J, with 16 bases in the middle. CDR3: CASSQEGGVSEAFF. The CDR3 DNA is TGTGCCAGCAGCCAAGAGGGGGGAGTTTCTGAAGCTTTCTTT.

This sequence joins TRBV5-4 and TRBJ2-1; D perhaps matches TRBD1 (5 bases). V lost 1 base and J 2 bases, leaving 10 bases between the germline ends. CDR1 and CDR2 (germline): SGHNT, YYREEE (reference sequence). The length of the CDR3 is 15 residues. The CDR3 spells CASSLSQGTYNEQFF. CDR3 nucleotide sequence: TGTGCCAGCAGCTTGAGCCAGGGCACCTACAATGAGCAGTTCTTC.